These 12 T cell receptor beta chains share one sample of origin, sequenced in a study of T-cell reconstitution after alpha-beta-depleted transplantation in children. For TCRbeta, the library was prepared with unique molecular identifiers. Via MiXCR, TCRdb re-called the PCR reads, giving one row per CDR3 protein. The data show approximately 400,000 distinct CDR3 sequences, roughly 10% seen once. This material consisted of PBMCs from the stem cell graft donor, taken from the stem cell graft. These receptors came from a human donor who donated a stem cell graft to a child with acute myeloid leukemia.

This clonotype was seen a handful of times. The chain couples TRBV6-5 to TRBJ2-7; the match to TRBD1 covers 8 bases. Germline trimming cut 0 bases from V and 9 bases from J; bases unmatched to any gene: 10. The CDR3 runs 15 residues. From germline, CDR1 is MNHEY and CDR2 SVGAGI. The CDR3 DNA reads TGTGCCAGCAGTTACTCGAGTGCAGGGGGCCGGGGGCAGTACTTC. This codes for CASSYSSAGGRGQYF.

This clonotype appeared many times. CDR3 region: CASSQDGHEQYF. CDR3 sequence (DNA): TGCGCCAGCAGCCAAGACGGGCACGAGCAGTACTTC. The V gene is TRBV4-3, the J gene TRBJ2-7; D gene ambiguous. The CDR3 runs to 12 residues. Trimming took off 0 bases at V and 5 bases at J, with 5 bases between the two ends. Germline V gives CDR1 LGHNA, CDR2 YSLEER.

This clonotype was observed a few times. The rearrangement joins TRBV5-1 to TRBJ2-1; perhaps TRBD2 as D (7 bases). V dropped 5 bases and J dropped 1 base, with 16 bases sitting between them. The CDR3 extends over 16 amino acids. CDR1 is SGHRS, CDR2 YFSETQ, per germline. This CDR3 is CASSSGGGGSYNEQFF. CDR3 DNA sequence: TGCGCCAGCAGTTCCGGAGGGGGGGGTTCCTACAATGAGCAGTTCTTC.

Turning to this clonotype: A read error may account for a junction end that differs from germline. The rearrangement links TRBV7-6 to TRBJ2-1; D possibly corresponds to TRBD2 (6 bases). Germline loops: CDR1 SGHVS, CDR2 FNYEAQ. The CDR3 consists of 13 residues. CDR3 sequence: CASSKTGDNVQFF. As DNA, the CDR3 is TGTGCCAGCAGCAAAACGGGAGACAATGTGCAGTTCTTC.

This rearrangement joins TRBV20-1 to TRBJ2-5; 8 bases map to TRBD2. J lost 4 bases, V lost 3 bases, and 7 bases had no gene match. The CDR3 length is 14 residues. CDR1 DFQATT and CDR2 SNEGSKA come from the germline V gene (reference sequence). The CDR3 DNA follows: TGCAGTGCTAGTGCGGGGGGCGCGACAGAGACCCAGTACTTC. It specifies CSASAGGATETQYF.

The rearrangement joins TRBV10-3 to TRBJ2-7; D is possibly TRBD1 (6 bases). From germline, CDR1 is ENHRY and CDR2 SYGVKD. The CDR3 loop spans 15 amino acids. Trimming took off 10 bases at V and 1 base at J, with 20 bases between the two ends. The CDR3 spells CATKVNSGQSYEQYF. The CDR3 nucleotides read TGTGCCACCAAAGTAAACTCGGGACAATCCTACGAGCAGTACTTC.

The J gene is TRBJ2-2, the V gene TRBV30; tentatively, D is TRBD2 (5 bases). From germline, CDR1 is GTSNPN and CDR2 SVGIG (reference sequence). This CDR3 spans 14 amino acids. V was cut by 2 bases and J by 6 bases, with 13 bases left in between. The CDR3 loop reads CAWSRSLASGELFF. In nucleotides, the CDR3 is TGTGCCTGGAGTCGATCATTAGCGTCCGGGGAGCTGTTTTTT.

This clonotype was seen more than once but under ten times. The V call is TRBV2, the J call TRBJ2-1; 8 bases agree with TRBD2. Germline V lookup: CDR1 SNHLY, CDR2 FYNNEI. V shed 1 base, J shed 12 bases, and the junction held 5 bases outside the gene matches. The CDR3 has 13 amino acids. In DNA, the CDR3 is TGTGCCAGCAGTGAAGTGATACTAGCGGCGCAGTTCTTC. Its protein is CASSEVILAAQFF.

This clonotype came up many times. V is TRBV4-3 and J is TRBJ2-5; unclear D gene. V was clipped by 1 base and J by 9 bases, with 15 bases between them. Germline CDR1 and CDR2: LGHNA and YSLEER. The CDR3 extends over 14 amino acids. The CDR3 DNA follows: TGCGCCAGCAGCCAAGGTCGGAGACCCTTTGCCCAGTACTTC. Its translation is CASSQGRRPFAQYF.

The table lists this clonotype with many counts. The rearrangement joins TRBV6-1 to TRBJ2-7; D possibly corresponds to TRBD1 (6 bases). Looked up from germline, CDR1 is MNHNS and CDR2 is SASEGT. Trimming pared 4 bases from V and 0 bases from J, leaving 13 bases between. The length of the CDR3 is 15 residues. The CDR3 DNA is TGTGCCAGCAGTGGAGGGGGTTTCGGCTCCTACGAGCAGTACGTC. Protein product: CASSGGGFGSYEQYV.

This clonotype was counted only a few times. The rearrangement joins TRBV12-3 or TRBV12-4 to TRBJ1-1; tentative D call: TRBD1 (5 bases). The length of the CDR3 is 15 residues. V shed 6 bases and J shed 1 base, with 15 bases lying between them. The CDR3 DNA sequence: TGTGCCAGCAGCGGAGCGGGGGGAGGGAACACTGAAGCTTTCTTT. This codes for CASSGAGGGNTEAFF.

This chain uses TRBV20-1 with TRBJ1-1, with 8 bases aligning to TRBD1. This CDR3 comprises 13 residues. The V gene end was trimmed by 3 bases and the J gene end by 11 bases; junction bases not matched to a gene: 11. The germline gives CDR1 DFQATT, CDR2 SNEGSKA (reference sequence). For the CDR3, the DNA is TGCAGTGCTAGGGCGAAGTCAGGGGGCGCGGCTTTCTTT. Translating it yields CSARAKSGGAAFF.